Each of the 11 T cell receptor beta chains below was sequenced from the same sample in a study of shared clonotypes between healthy human individuals (TCRdb year 2020). Libraries were built with the immunoSEQ multiplex PCR assay. This immuneACCESS table, as held by TCRdb, lists in-frame sequences with V and J called but not all clones. Of the missing ones, under half trace to an unresolved V gene in checked studies; the others have no known cause. The sample table shows a few million clones, and just over 90% are seen once. 1.5% to 2% of the sample goes to the ten largest clones. CD8 naive samples were obtained by positive selection for CCR7 among CD45RO-negative cells, yielding a CD45RA+CCR7+ population from which TemRA cells were excluded. Sequenced: naive CD8+ T cells from PBMCs. In the paper's terms, the cell subset or site label means: CD45RA+CCR7+. The receptors come from a man aged 18 to 30 in good health. Some clones in this sample may be carry-over from other donors' samples.

CDR3: CASIQRTTYTGELFF. CDR3 nucleotides: TGTGCCAGCATCCAACGGACTACCTACACCGGGGAGCTGTTTTTT. This chain links TRBV28 with TRBJ2-2, with D possibly matching TRBD2 (6 bases). CDR1 is MDHEN, CDR2 SYDVKM, per germline. V was cut by 7 bases and J by 3 bases, with 15 bases left in between. This CDR3 region has 15 residues.

A word on this clone: Distinct nucleotide sequences in the sample also encode this CDR3. V is TRBV4-2 and J is TRBJ2-7; possible D gene TRBD2, 6 bases. The germline gives CDR1 LGHNA, CDR2 YNFKEQ. V was clipped by 0 bases and J by 1 base, with 10 bases between them. The CDR3 runs to 15 residues. The CDR3 here is CASSQDRGLSYEQYF. The CDR3 DNA reads TGTGCCAGCAGCCAAGATAGAGGACTATCCTACGAGCAGTACTTC.

The chain recombines TRBV9 with TRBJ2-3; 8 bases match TRBD1. Germline loops: CDR1 SGDLS, CDR2 YYNGEE. V shed 3 bases and J 6 bases; nucleotides not matched to a gene: 0. This CDR3 is built from 12 residues. CDR3 residues: CASSGQGDTQYF. CDR3 nucleotides: TGTGCCAGCAGCGGACAGGGGGATACGCAGTATTTT.

The chain is built from TRBV19 and TRBJ2-7; 8 positions agree with TRBD1. Trimming cost V 3 bases and J 5 bases; bases outside gene matches: 3. This CDR3 has 13 amino acids. Germline loops: CDR1 LNHDA, CDR2 SQIVND (reference sequence). The CDR3 sequence is CASSMQGANEQYF. The CDR3 DNA reads as TGTGCCAGTAGTATGCAGGGGGCGAACGAGCAGTACTTC.

This clone was counted once. The chain joins TRBV29-1 to TRBJ2-1; 7 nucleotides align to TRBD1. Germline V CDR1 and CDR2: SQVTM, ANQGSEA. The CDR3 is 13 amino acids. J lost 0 bases, V lost 6 bases, and 2 bases had no gene match. In nucleotides, the CDR3 is TGCAGCGTACAGGGGCACTCCTACAATGAGCAGTTCTTC. This encodes CSVQGHSYNEQFF.

CDR3 DNA: TGCGCCAGCAGCCCCGCCCCCCGGGACAGGGGGCGGTGGAACACTGAAGCTTTCTTT. Translation: CASSPAPRDRGRWNTEAFF. The chain carries TRBV4-1 and TRBJ1-1; 12 nucleotides line up with TRBD1. V shed 4 bases, J shed 1 base, and the junction held 13 bases outside the gene matches. This CDR3 is built from 19 residues. Germline V lookup: CDR1 MGHRA, CDR2 YSYEKL.

V and J are TRBV6-5 and TRBJ2-1; TRBD2 aligns across 10 bases. Germline values: CDR1 MNHEY, CDR2 SVGAGI. J was trimmed by 0 bases and V by 5 bases; bases with no gene match: 1. CDR3 size: 15 residues. CDR3 nucleotides: TGTGCCAGCAGTACTAGCGGGAACTCCTACAATGAGCAGTTCTTC. It translates to CASSTSGNSYNEQFF.

DNA of the CDR3: TGCGCCAGCAGCCATTGGACAGGGACGTCTGGAAACACCATATATTTT. This sequence encodes CASSHWTGTSGNTIYF. The chain uses TRBV4-1 and TRBJ1-3; 8 bases fit TRBD1. The V and J ends lost 3 bases and 1 base, in that order; junction bases with no gene match: 5. The CDR3 spans 16 residues. Germline-derived CDR1 and CDR2 are MGHRA and YSYEKL.

The CDR3 DNA reads as TGTGCCAGCAGCCGGCTCCAACGGGGAGGAGATACGCAGTATTTT. Translation: CASSRLQRGGDTQYF. V is TRBV7-8 and J is TRBJ2-3; perhaps TRBD2 as D (6 bases). CDR3 size: 15 residues. Germline lookup yields CDR1 SGHVS and CDR2 FQNEAQ. With 5 bases removed from V and 5 bases from J, the gap between germline ends came to 17 bases.

A note on this clone: Other nucleotide sequences in the sample specify the same CDR3. The J gene is TRBJ2-1, the V gene TRBV27, with 8 bases that match TRBD1. Germline CDR1 is MNHEY and CDR2 is SMNVEV (reference sequence). The CDR3 extends over 14 amino acids. With V trimmed by 1 base and J by 10 bases, 6 bases remained unmatched. The CDR3 sequence: CASSLLGTGNEQFF. In DNA form, the CDR3 reads TGTGCCAGCAGTTTATTAGGGACAGGCAACGAGCAGTTCTTC.

The gene calls are TRBV7-6 and TRBJ1-1, with D possibly matching TRBD1 (5 bases). V was cut by 3 bases and J by 5 bases, with 10 bases left in between. Per germline, CDR1 SGHVS and CDR2 FNYEAQ. The CDR3 spans 13 residues. In DNA form, the CDR3 reads TGTGCCAGCAGCTTTCGGGGGAGTACTGAAGCTTTCTTT. Translating gives CASSFRGSTEAFF.